The entry below describes one T cell receptor (beta chain). Its antigen is unidentified. This record belongs to a study of T cells after yellow fever vaccination. Study-wide context: The SMART-Seq v4 Ultra Low Input method served to prepare the low-cell-number fractions. Study observations and caveats: Most clones from primary vaccination resurfaced after the booster (nearly 97% CD4, around 90% CD8). Only a minor proportion of clonotypes was detected across both CD4 and CD8 compartments.

From the 5' RACE reads, TCRdb called clonotypes with MiXCR, one entry per CDR3 protein. This table has under 400,000 distinct CDR3 sequences, approximately 12% appearing once. The starting material was CD4+ T cells sorted from PBMCs, obtained 15 days after the yellow fever booster vaccination. This TCR was sampled from a man aged 18 to 30 who received the YFV17D yellow fever vaccine.

The CDR3 region is CASSPDQIPGNTIYF. In DNA, the CDR3 is TGTGCCAGCTCACCGGACCAGATTCCTGGAAACACCATATATTTT. J is TRBJ1-3 and V is TRBV18; unclear D gene. The germline V gene encodes CDR1 KGHSH and CDR2 LQKENI. Trimming took 3 bases from V and 2 from J, leaving 11 bases between them. This CDR3 spans 15 amino acids.